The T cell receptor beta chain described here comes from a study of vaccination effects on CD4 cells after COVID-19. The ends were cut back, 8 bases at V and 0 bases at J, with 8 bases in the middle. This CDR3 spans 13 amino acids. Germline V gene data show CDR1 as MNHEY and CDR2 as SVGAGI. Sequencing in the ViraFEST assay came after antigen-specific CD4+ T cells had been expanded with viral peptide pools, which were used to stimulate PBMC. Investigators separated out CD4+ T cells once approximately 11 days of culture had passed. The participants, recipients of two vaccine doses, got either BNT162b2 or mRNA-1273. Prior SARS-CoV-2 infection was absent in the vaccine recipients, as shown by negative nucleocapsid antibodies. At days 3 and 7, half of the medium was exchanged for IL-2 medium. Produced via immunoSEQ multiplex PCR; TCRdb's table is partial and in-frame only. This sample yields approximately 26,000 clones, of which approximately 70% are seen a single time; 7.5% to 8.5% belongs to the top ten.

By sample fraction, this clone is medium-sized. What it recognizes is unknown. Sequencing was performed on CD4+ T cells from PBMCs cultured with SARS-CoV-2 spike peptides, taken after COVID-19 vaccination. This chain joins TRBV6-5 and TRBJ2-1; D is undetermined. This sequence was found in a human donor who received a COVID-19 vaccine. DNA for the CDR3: TGTGCCAGCTGGCTGATCTCCTACAATGAGCAGTTCTTC. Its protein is CASWLISYNEQFF.